Listed below are T cell receptor beta chains from one sample, sequenced in a study of cytomegalovirus exposure and HLA in healthy donors. This table comes from immunoSEQ multiplex PCR, and its TCRdb copy is limited to in-frame clones, with some not included. The sample shows roughly 150,000 clones, around 86% of them seen only once. Sequencing was done on a sample of PBMCs. The receptors were gathered from a male donor in good health and CMV-seronegative. The CDR3 runs from the conserved cysteine through the conserved F or W. Fields, in order: CDR3 DNA, CDR3 protein, J gene, D gene, V gene, clone size. D genes are given only for firm matches. Clone size is given for some rows only: seen once, a few or many times, or a class if the clone is expanded.

CDR3nt: TGTGCCAGCAGCCGGACAAATTACGAGCAGTACTTC
CDR3aa: CASSRTNYEQYF
j_gene: TRBJ2-7
d_gene: .
v_gene: TRBV11-2
abundance: .

CDR3nt: TGTGCCAGCAGCGTAGAAGAGGGCTGGGGTGGCTACACCTTC
CDR3aa: CASSVEEGWGGYTF
j_gene: TRBJ1-2
d_gene: .
v_gene: TRBV9
abundance: once

CDR3nt: TGTGCCAGCAGTTTTCTGGGACAGGGATATCAAGGGGCCAACGTCCTGACTTTC
CDR3aa: CASSFLGQGYQGANVLTF
j_gene: TRBJ2-6
d_gene: TRBD1
v_gene: TRBV27
abundance: few

CDR3nt: TGCGCCAGCAGCCGTGGAGACGGGGGCTCCTACAATGAGCAGTTCTTC
CDR3aa: CASSRGDGGSYNEQFF
j_gene: TRBJ2-1
d_gene: .
v_gene: TRBV4-1
abundance: .

CDR3nt: TGTGCCATCAGTCGACAGGGGAGGAACACTGAAGCTTTCTTT
CDR3aa: CAISRQGRNTEAFF
j_gene: TRBJ1-1
d_gene: TRBD1
v_gene: TRBV10-3
abundance: once

CDR3nt: TGTGCCGCCTCGAGAGACAATCAGCCCCAGCATTTT
CDR3aa: CAASRDNQPQHF
j_gene: TRBJ1-5
d_gene: .
v_gene: TRBV19
abundance: .

CDR3nt: TGTGCCAGTAGTATTTTTGCGGGGGCTGAAGCTTTCTTT
CDR3aa: CASSIFAGAEAFF
j_gene: TRBJ1-1
d_gene: .
v_gene: TRBV19
abundance: .

CDR3nt: TGTGCCAGCGATAAGGGACTAGCGGGGGGGCAGGGAGATACGCAGTATTTT
CDR3aa: CASDKGLAGGQGDTQYF
j_gene: TRBJ2-3
d_gene: TRBD2
v_gene: TRBV7-9
abundance: once

CDR3nt: TGTGCCAGCTCACTTTCCCCCTTAAGGACGGGCTCGGGGAAGCCCCAGCATTTT
CDR3aa: CASSLSPLRTGSGKPQHF
j_gene: TRBJ1-5
d_gene: .
v_gene: TRBV18
abundance: .

CDR3nt: TGTGCCAGCAGCAGGCGGGCGGGGGGCCGTCGCCCCTACGAGCAGTACTTC
CDR3aa: CASSRRAGGRRPYEQYF
j_gene: TRBJ2-7
d_gene: TRBD2
v_gene: TRBV5-8
abundance: .

CDR3nt: TGTTCCAGCAGCGGGACACAAATCTATGGCTACACCTTC
CDR3aa: CSSSGTQIYGYTF
j_gene: TRBJ1-2
d_gene: .
v_gene: TRBV7-9
abundance: .

CDR3nt: TGCGCCAGCAGCTTGACCGGGACTAGCTACGCCTACGAGCAGTACTTC
CDR3aa: CASSLTGTSYAYEQYF
j_gene: TRBJ2-7
d_gene: TRBD2
v_gene: TRBV5-1
abundance: .

CDR3nt: TGTGCCAGCAGCCGGACAGGGGGCCGTTACAATGAGCAGTTCTTC
CDR3aa: CASSRTGGRYNEQFF
j_gene: TRBJ2-1
d_gene: TRBD1
v_gene: TRBV11-3
abundance: .

CDR3nt: TGTGCCAGCAGCGAATCAGGGGTCTACAATGAGCAGTTCTTC
CDR3aa: CASSESGVYNEQFF
j_gene: TRBJ2-1
d_gene: .
v_gene: TRBV7-8
abundance: .

CDR3nt: TGTGCCAGCAGTGAAAGCGGGGGCCAGAACACCGGGGAGCTGTTTTTT
CDR3aa: CASSESGGQNTGELFF
j_gene: TRBJ2-2
d_gene: TRBD2
v_gene: TRBV6-1
abundance: few

CDR3nt: TGTGCCATCAGTGAACCTAGCGGGGTCCTCAATGAGCAGTTCTTC
CDR3aa: CAISEPSGVLNEQFF
j_gene: TRBJ2-1
d_gene: TRBD2
v_gene: TRBV10-3
abundance: .

CDR3nt: TGTGCCAGCAGCGACCTAGGCTTAGCTAACTATGGCTACACCTTC
CDR3aa: CASSDLGLANYGYTF
j_gene: TRBJ1-2
d_gene: .
v_gene: TRBV7-2
abundance: .

CDR3nt: TGTGCCAGCAGCTTGGGCGGGGTAATTTCACCCCTCCACTTT
CDR3aa: CASSLGGVISPLHF
j_gene: TRBJ1-6
d_gene: .
v_gene: TRBV13
abundance: .

CDR3nt: TGTGCCAGCAGTAACTACGGGACAGCCTACGAGCAGTACTTC
CDR3aa: CASSNYGTAYEQYF
j_gene: TRBJ2-7
d_gene: TRBD1
v_gene: TRBV6-5
abundance: .

CDR3nt: TGCGCTAGCGCTGTCGAAGAGACCCAGTACTTC
CDR3aa: CASAVEETQYF
j_gene: TRBJ2-5
d_gene: .
v_gene: TRBV19
abundance: .

CDR3nt: TGTGCCAGCCAGGGAATAAACTATGGCTACACCTTC
CDR3aa: CASQGINYGYTF
j_gene: TRBJ1-2
d_gene: .
v_gene: TRBV28
abundance: .

CDR3nt: TGTGCCAGCAGTCGCGCAGCGTCTAATGAAAAACTGTTTTTT
CDR3aa: CASSRAASNEKLFF
j_gene: TRBJ1-4
d_gene: .
v_gene: TRBV6-5
abundance: .

CDR3nt: TGTGCCAGCAGGTGGACTGCGGATAATTCACCCCTCCACTTT
CDR3aa: CASRWTADNSPLHF
j_gene: TRBJ1-6
d_gene: .
v_gene: TRBV2
abundance: .

CDR3nt: TGTGCCAGCAGATACGGGGGGACCCAGTACTTC
CDR3aa: CASRYGGTQYF
j_gene: TRBJ2-5
d_gene: .
v_gene: TRBV27
abundance: .

CDR3nt: TGTGCCAGCAGCTTAGGCCAGGGAACAGACGAGCAGTACTTC
CDR3aa: CASSLGQGTDEQYF
j_gene: TRBJ2-7
d_gene: .
v_gene: TRBV7-2
abundance: .

CDR3nt: TGTGCCTGGTACGAACAGGGGAAAGGCTATGGCTACACCTTC
CDR3aa: CAWYEQGKGYGYTF
j_gene: TRBJ1-2
d_gene: TRBD1
v_gene: TRBV30
abundance: .

CDR3nt: TGTGCCAGCGTGTGTCGGTTTTTCGAGCAGTACTTC
CDR3aa: CASVCRFFEQYF
j_gene: TRBJ2-7
d_gene: .
v_gene: TRBV6-4
abundance: .

CDR3nt: TGTGCCAGCAGTAGTCAGGAGAACACCGGGGAGCTGTTTTTT
CDR3aa: CASSSQENTGELFF
j_gene: TRBJ2-2
d_gene: .
v_gene: TRBV2
abundance: .

CDR3nt: TGTGCCAGCAGCTTCGGGGGGGAATCACCCCTCCACTTT
CDR3aa: CASSFGGESPLHF
j_gene: TRBJ1-6
d_gene: .
v_gene: TRBV5-6
abundance: .